The 22 T cell receptor beta chains below come from one sample, sequenced in a study of blood T cells in healthy people across ages. A sample-barcoded 5' primer and a J-beta primer mix were used in a second PCR of roughly 7 to 12 cycles. Via MiXCR, TCRdb re-called the 5' RACE reads, giving one row per CDR3 protein. Found here are about 1.6 million distinct CDR3 sequences, 34% of them singletons; the top ten hold approximately 10%. The material sequenced was blood. Source of these receptors: a woman in her 30s in good health.

This clonotype has just a few counts. V is TRBV27 and J is TRBJ2-6, with 8 bases fitting TRBD1. The CDR3 extends over 17 amino acids. V gave up 5 bases and J gave up 0 bases; unmatched junction bases: 6. CDR1 and CDR2 (germline): MNHEY, SMNVEV (reference sequence). The CDR3 spells CASSPGQGISGANVLTF. The CDR3 nucleotides read TGTGCCAGCAGTCCCGGACAGGGCATCTCTGGGGCCAACGTCCTGACTTTC.

V and J are TRBV20-1 and TRBJ1-4; tentatively, D is TRBD1 (5 bases). CDR1 and CDR2 (germline): DFQATT, SNEGSKA (reference sequence). Trimming removed 0 bases from V and 0 bases from J, with 5 bases in between. This CDR3 is 14 amino acids long. CDR3 loop: CSARETATNEKLFF. In DNA form, the CDR3 reads TGCAGTGCTAGAGAGACAGCAACTAATGAAAAACTGTTTTTT.

This clonotype was seen many times. Written as DNA, the CDR3 is TGTGCCAGCAGCATGTCTAGCGGGGAGCAGTTCTTC. Translation gives CASSMSSGEQFF. The chain links TRBV7-8 to TRBJ2-1; 8 bases align to TRBD2. Germline lookup yields CDR1 SGHVS and CDR2 FQNEAQ. There are 12 residues in the CDR3. V lost 5 bases, J lost 10 bases, and 4 bases stayed unmatched. The whole variable domain, filled in from reference TRBV7-8 and TRBJ2-1, reads GAGVSQSPRYKVAKRGQDVALRCDPISGHVSLFWYQQALGQGPEFLTYFQNEAQLDKSGLPSDRFFAERPEGSVSTLKIQRTQQEDSAVYLCASSMSSGEQFFGPGTRLTVL.

This clonotype occurred a few times. The J gene is TRBJ2-2, the V gene TRBV29-1; D gene unclear. Germline V lookup: CDR1 SQVTM, CDR2 ANQGSEA. Trimming shortened V by 0 bases and J by 6 bases, and 8 bases separated the two germline ends. There are 13 residues in the CDR3. The CDR3, as DNA: TGCAGCGTTGAAGAAGTCACCCCCGGGGAGCTGTTTTTT. Residues: CSVEEVTPGELFF.

V and J are TRBV13 and TRBJ1-2; D not resolved. Trimming pared 2 bases from V and 8 bases from J, leaving 15 bases between. This CDR3 has 14 residues. From germline, CDR1 is PRHDT and CDR2 FYEKMQ (reference sequence). For the CDR3, the DNA is TGTGCCAGCAGCTTACGGGATTACCGTGGGGGCTACACCTTC. Translation gives CASSLRDYRGGYTF. Drawing the rest from reference TRBV13 and TRBJ1-2, the complete variable domain is AAGVIQSPRHLIKEKRETATLKCYPIPRHDTVYWYQQGPGQDPQFLISFYEKMQSDKGSIPDRFSAQQFSDYHSELNMSSLELGDSALYFCASSLRDYRGGYTFGSGTRLTVV.

The sample holds a few counts of this clonotype. The rearrangement uses TRBV6-6 and TRBJ2-7, with 11 nucleotides matching TRBD1. Germline trimming cut 0 bases from V and 6 bases from J; bases unmatched to any gene: 1. This CDR3 is built from 14 residues. The germline V gene encodes CDR1 MNHNY and CDR2 SVGAGI (reference sequence). The CDR3 spells CASSYSDRGPEQYF. CDR3 DNA: TGTGCCAGCAGTTACTCGGACAGGGGGCCCGAGCAGTACTTC.

The chain couples TRBV7-9 to TRBJ1-4; D might be TRBD1 (5 bases). The CDR3 is made up of 16 amino acids. The germline gives CDR1 SEHNR, CDR2 FQNEAQ (reference sequence). Trimming stripped 6 bases from V and 0 bases from J, with 14 bases between. The CDR3 nucleotides read TGTGCCAGCAGTCCCGGCCCAGGGACAACTAATGAAAAACTGTTTTTT. Translating it yields CASSPGPGTTNEKLFF.

The chain recombines TRBV20-1 with TRBJ2-7, with D uncertain. The CDR3 sequence is 13 residues long. The V end was cut by 0 bases, the J end by 7 bases, with 13 bases between. Germline V gene lookup returns CDR1 DFQATT and CDR2 SNEGSKA (reference sequence). CDR3 in amino acids: CSARDRRMGEQYF. The CDR3, as DNA: TGCAGTGCTAGAGATCGCAGGATGGGGGAGCAGTACTTC.

The chain recombines TRBV6-6 with TRBJ2-7; the D is unclear. V dropped 0 bases and J dropped 3 bases, with 21 bases sitting between them. CDR3 length: 18 residues. CDR1 and CDR2 from the germline V gene are MNHNY and SVGAGI (reference sequence). Written as DNA, the CDR3 is TGTGCCAGCAGTTACTCGATGGGTACTTCCGAAATAGACTACGAGCAGTACTTC. This translates into CASSYSMGTSEIDYEQYF.

This chain connects TRBV6-1 to TRBJ1-2; maybe TRBD1 (5 bases). The ends were cut back, 7 bases at V and 7 bases at J, with 16 bases in the middle. The CDR3 is 13 residues long. Germline values: CDR1 MNHNS, CDR2 SASEGT. The CDR3 sequence is CASTVRDSSGYTF. The CDR3 DNA sequence: TGTGCCAGCACGGTCAGGGATTCGAGTGGCTACACCTTC.

This clonotype was seen at least ten times. This rearrangement joins TRBV5-1 to TRBJ2-7; 8 nucleotides align to TRBD1. V trimming: 0 bases; J trimming: 5 bases; junction bases outside the gene matches: 4. The CDR3 is 14 residues long. Germline V lookup: CDR1 SGHRS, CDR2 YFSETQ. In DNA form, the CDR3 reads TGCGCCAGCAGCTTGGGAGGACAGGGTGACGAGCAGTACTTC. This sequence encodes CASSLGGQGDEQYF.

In this sample, this clonotype turned up a few times. The V gene is TRBV27, the J gene TRBJ2-5; TRBD1 aligns across 9 bases. The germline V gene encodes CDR1 MNHEY and CDR2 SMNVEV (reference sequence). Trimming took 6 bases from V and 5 from J; bases not matched to a gene: 4. The CDR3 covers 13 residues. The CDR3 nucleotides read TGTGCCAGCAGGGAGGACAGGGGCGAGACCCAGTACTTC. Protein sequence: CASREDRGETQYF.

The V and J genes are TRBV4-1 and TRBJ1-5, with D uncertain. The V end lost 3 bases, the J end lost 5 bases, and 17 bases lay between the germline ends. CDR1 is MGHRA, CDR2 YSYEKL, per germline. The CDR3 has 16 residues. The CDR3 here is CASSHREALGYQPQHF. The CDR3 region has the DNA TGCGCCAGCAGCCACCGAGAGGCCCTGGGGTATCAGCCCCAGCATTTT.

The table lists this clonotype with a few counts. The rearrangement joins TRBV5-1 to TRBJ1-6; D is uncertain. CDR1 and CDR2 (germline): SGHRS, YFSETQ. Trimming cost V 4 bases and J 1 base, with 12 bases left between them. The CDR3 runs to 16 residues. The CDR3 nucleotides read TGCGCCAGCAGCCCTACGGAGCGGTCCTATAATTCACCCCTCCACTTT. Residues: CASSPTERSYNSPLHF.

Details on this clonotype: This may arise from a read error, as a much more abundant clone is one base away. The chain uses TRBV4-1 and TRBJ2-1; 11 bases match TRBD2. The CDR3 sequence is 16 residues long. Germline V lookup: CDR1 MGHRA, CDR2 YSYEKL. The V segment lost 4 bases and the J segment 5 bases; nucleotides outside the gene matches: 7. CDR3 sequence (DNA): TGCGCCAGCAGCCTCGAGCCGGGACTAGCGGACAATGAGCAGTTCTTC. This sequence encodes CASSLEPGLADNEQFF.

This clonotype was detected a few times. This chain connects TRBV20-1 to TRBJ2-1; D may be TRBD2 (5 bases). This CDR3 is built from 14 residues. The V end lost 1 base, the J end lost 2 bases, and 9 bases lay between the germline ends. CDR1 and CDR2 from the germline V gene are DFQATT and SNEGSKA (reference sequence). The CDR3 sequence: CSARGGNPYNEQFF. DNA of the CDR3: TGCAGTGCTAGAGGAGGGAACCCCTACAATGAGCAGTTCTTC.

This clonotype was seen more than once but under ten times. The chain is built from TRBV12-3 or TRBV12-4 and TRBJ2-7, with 9 bases aligning to TRBD2. With V trimmed by 5 bases and J by 7 bases, 12 bases remained unmatched. The CDR3 consists of 15 residues. CDR3 coding DNA: TGTGCCAGCAGTGCGCCGGGACTAGCCTATTCTGAGCAGTACTTC. As protein: CASSAPGLAYSEQYF.

Worth noting for this clonotype: Without the conserved terminal phenylalanine or tryptophan, this CDR3 likely stems from a read error. The V and J genes are TRBV20-1 and TRBJ1-5; no clear D. This CDR3 is built from 13 residues. With 1 base removed from V and 1 base from J, the gap between germline ends came to 5 bases. Germline assignment: CDR1 DFQATT and CDR2 SNEGSKA (reference sequence). The CDR3, as DNA: TGCAGTGCTAGAGGGGTGAGCAATCAGCCCCAGCATTGT. It yields the protein CSARGVSNQPQHC.

This clonotype turned up a few times. The genes are TRBV7-9 and TRBJ2-1, with D uncertain. CDR3 length equals 14 residues. CDR1 is SEHNR, CDR2 FQNEAQ, per germline (reference sequence). Trimming shortened V by 5 bases and J by 4 bases, and 12 bases separated the two germline ends. The CDR3 here is CASSPRVGYNEQFF. In nucleotides, the CDR3 is TGTGCCAGCAGCCCCCGAGTGGGGTACAATGAGCAGTTCTTC.

This chain joins TRBV18 and TRBJ2-3; D is possibly TRBD1 (5 bases). Germline CDR1 KGHSH, CDR2 LQKENI. The V and J ends lost 8 bases and 0 bases respectively, with 15 bases between them. This CDR3 spans 15 amino acids. The CDR3 reads CASTPGPGSTDTQYF. The CDR3, as DNA: TGTGCCAGCACCCCCGGTCCAGGGAGCACAGATACGCAGTATTTT.

This clonotype was picked up many times. V and J are TRBV3-1 and TRBJ2-1; unclear D gene. CDR1 is LGHDT and CDR2 is YNNKEL in the germline V gene (reference sequence). V was clipped by 4 bases and J by 5 bases, with 12 bases between them. This CDR3 is built from 14 residues. For the CDR3, the DNA is TGTGCCAGCAGCCCAGTCGGCAGCCACAATGAGCAGTTCTTC. Its translation: CASSPVGSHNEQFF.

A few counts support this clonotype. This chain links TRBV5-1 with TRBJ2-1; D is tentatively TRBD1 or TRBD2 (5 bases each). Between the trimmed V and J ends, which lost 0 bases and 6 bases, there was a span of 13 bases. In germline, CDR1 is SGHRS, CDR2 YFSETQ. The CDR3 is 15 residues long. The CDR3 sequence: CASSLASGRFNEQFF. The CDR3 nucleotides read TGCGCCAGCAGCTTGGCGTCGGGACGTTTCAATGAGCAGTTCTTC.